This TCR beta chain was documented in a study of CD8 T cells in ankylosing spondylitis. Study-level results: In ankylosing spondylitis blood, a motif of seven or eight highly homologous TCR beta variants appeared characteristic. Clones that were linked to disease were CD8+ and were relatively rare in peripheral blood. Prior work had noted some motif variants in reactive arthritis blood and synovial fluid. Significantly higher representation of disease-linked clones was reported for matched ankylosing spondylitis synovial fluid.

In making TCR beta libraries, quantitative 5'-RACE with molecular barcodes was used. TCRdb recomputed calls from the 5' RACE reads with MiXCR, one row per CDR3 protein. The sample carries about 800,000 distinct CDR3 sequences, 10% to 15% recorded once. CDR1 is SQVTM, CDR2 ANQGSEA, per germline. CDR3 length: 12 residues. Trimming pared 4 bases from V and 1 base from J, leaving 6 bases between. This clonotype has just a few counts. Antigen: not known. This TCR was recovered from a male donor with ankylosing spondylitis. The chain has TRBV29-1 and TRBJ2-3; tentatively, D is TRBD2 (6 bases). Sequencing was carried out using blood, either unsorted or a sorted T cell fraction (not recorded which). The CDR3 loop reads CSVGEGTDTQYF. The DNA for the CDR3 is TGCAGCGTTGGGGAGGGCACAGATACGCAGTATTTT.